This T cell receptor beta chain stems from a study of blood T cell repertoires in COVID-19. Study-level background: The cDNA or gDNA used as material had been derived from T cells, B-cell-depleted T cells, or PBMCs.

V was cut by 5 bases and J by 1 base, with 8 bases left in between. The CDR3 totals 13 residues. CDR1 and CDR2 (germline): MNHEY, SVGAGI. Profiling relied on immunoSEQ multiplex PCR, and the TCRdb table lists in-frame clones only, not all of them. In the table there are tens of thousands of clones, more than 75% of which are singletons. The clonotype originates from a human donor in a cohort sampled during active COVID-19. This sequence joins TRBV6-5 and TRBJ2-5; no definite D call. Input material: peripheral blood. CDR3 DNA sequence: TGTGCCAGCAGTCCCCCCGGCCAAGAGACCCAGTACTTC. Translating it yields CASSPPGQETQYF.